The entry below describes one TCR beta chain. Its cognate antigen has yet to be identified. Per-base qualities were not stored, and no clone one base away is much larger. This record belongs to a study of beta chain features in type 1 diabetes (dated by TCRdb to 2016 to 2019). About the full investigation: Mean age, gender distribution, total cell number and subset yield were not different between patients and healthy donors. A total of about 110,000,000 sorted cells were examined across all samples, and a strong correlation was observed between cell number per subset and RNA yield. In the study, recently diagnosed type 1 diabetes patients and matched healthy donors were compared on the TCRB repertoires of their sorted circulating CD4+ T cell subsets. Regulatory and stem cell-like memory subsets were obtained from only 8 patients and roughly eight healthy donors, while naive and central memory subsets were obtained from all 30 or so donors.

The High Capacity cDNA Reverse Transcription Kit was used to reverse transcribe all of the isolated RNA, meaning that expressed TCRB transcripts were what got sequenced. Deep immunoSEQ sequencing was applied to naive, central memory and regulatory T cell samples, giving an average of around 3.8 million total reads per sample. Sorted cells were lysed in RLT buffer and RNA was extracted with DNase-treated RNeasy Micro or Mini kits, depending on cell number. Each cell subset was processed on its own to prevent cross-contamination, while patient and healthy donor samples were processed together. TCRB sequences were amplified from cDNA with the immunoSEQ multiplex PCR, producing 87-bp fragments spanning the CDR3 region. Amplicons were sequenced on the Illumina HiSeq platform. The study's own analysis went as follows. PCR bias was corrected computationally using synthetic template baselines, and reads within Hamming distance 2 were collapsed, with unmergeable singletons discarded. Reads were aligned against IMGT to assign V, D and J genes, CDR3 length and insertions or deletions at six rearrangement sites. Within each subset, clonotype counts were normalized to sorted cell number, and only after that were true diversity and Gini coefficients computed with the tcR R package. The overlap coefficient, calculated on TCRB nucleotide sequences, was used to measure repertoire sharing. The table was pulled from immuneACCESS by TCRdb, which kept in-frame rearrangements only. Such tables lose some clones; where checked, under half of the loss comes from unresolved V genes, and the rest has no known cause. V, J and clone size reflect that table, while D and trimming were determined from the DNA. Within this sample are 150,000 or so clones, with about 8.3% of them counted one time only. Around 0.56% of the sample comes from the top ten.

The CDR3 starts with the cysteine, ends with the phenylalanine, and has 15 residues. This entry keeps only the CDR3 DNA: 45 bases, framed from base 1. Trimming leaves V shorter by 4 bases and J shorter by 8 bases, with the junction holding 14 bases beyond the gene matches. CDR1 and CDR2 were assigned from the germline V gene (reference sequence) as GTSNPN and SVGIG. A single peripheral blood draw of about 120 mL on average was collected from each donor into heparinised tubes. A BD FACSAria II was used to sort naive, central memory, regulatory and stem cell-like memory CD4+ T cells with a panel that included CD45RO, CCR7, CD25, CD127, CD95 and CD27. Every sorted population had a purity above 95%. PBMCs were isolated immediately by Lymphoprep density gradient centrifugation and stained directly without culture. So that batch effects would be minimized, each experiment stained and sorted samples in pairs, pairing one healthy donor with one patient.

Study-wide conclusions, independent of this receptor: PCR might favor shorter templates, but patient and control samples were amplified and corrected together, so any skew would affect both groups equally. Because cDNA rather than genomic DNA was sequenced, highly expressing activated cells could have been over-represented, although no difference in activation and CD3 levels was found between groups. Because the HLA sub-analyses included only small numbers of individuals, any influence of HLA type on TCRB rearrangement was left unresolved. At VDJ recombination sites, patients with type 1 diabetes made fewer insertions and deleted more nucleotides, a pattern implying thymic rearrangement abnormalities. Type 1 diabetes patients showed a moderate but significant shortening of TCRB CDR3 length in all four CD4+ subsets. Naive, central memory and regulatory TCRB repertoires appeared to be more alike among patients than among healthy donors.

This receptor was taken from a woman under 30 with type 1 diabetes. The chain employs TRBV30 and TRBJ2-1; the junction holds 7 bases that match TRBD2. The sequenced material came from central memory CD4+ T cells from blood. The nucleotide sequence is TGTGCCTGGACCACAAAAAATCGACTAGCCTATGAGCAGTTCTTC. This yields the protein CAWTTKNRLAYEQFF.